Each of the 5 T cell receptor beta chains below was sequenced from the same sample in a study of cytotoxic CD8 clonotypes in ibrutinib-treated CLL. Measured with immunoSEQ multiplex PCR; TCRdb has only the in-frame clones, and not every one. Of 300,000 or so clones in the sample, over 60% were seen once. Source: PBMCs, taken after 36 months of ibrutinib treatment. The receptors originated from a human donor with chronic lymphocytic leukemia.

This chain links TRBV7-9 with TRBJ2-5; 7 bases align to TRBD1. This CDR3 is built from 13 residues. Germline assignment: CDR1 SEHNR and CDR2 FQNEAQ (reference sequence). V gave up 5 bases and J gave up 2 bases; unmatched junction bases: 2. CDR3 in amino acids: CASSRDRQETQYF. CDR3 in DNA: TGTGCCAGCAGCCGGGACAGACAAGAGACCCAGTACTTC.

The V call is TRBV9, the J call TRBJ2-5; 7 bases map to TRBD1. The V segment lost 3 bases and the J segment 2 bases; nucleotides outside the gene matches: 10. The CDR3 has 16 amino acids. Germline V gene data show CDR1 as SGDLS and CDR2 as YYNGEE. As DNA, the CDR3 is TGTGCCAGCAGCGCCCTGCCCGGGACAGTACAAGAGACCCAGTACTTC. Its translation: CASSALPGTVQETQYF.

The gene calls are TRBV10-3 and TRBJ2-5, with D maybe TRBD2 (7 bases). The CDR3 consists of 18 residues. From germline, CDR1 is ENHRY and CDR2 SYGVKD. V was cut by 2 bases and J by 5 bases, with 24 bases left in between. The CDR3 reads CAISEKWRGPGSMETQYF. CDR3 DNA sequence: TGTGCCATCAGTGAGAAGTGGCGGGGGCCTGGCTCCATGGAGACCCAGTACTTC.

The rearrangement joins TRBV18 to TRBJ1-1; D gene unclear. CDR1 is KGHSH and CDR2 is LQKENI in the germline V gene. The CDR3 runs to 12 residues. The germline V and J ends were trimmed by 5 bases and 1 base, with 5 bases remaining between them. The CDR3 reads CASSFQNTEAFF. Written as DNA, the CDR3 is TGTGCCAGCTCATTCCAGAACACTGAAGCTTTCTTT.

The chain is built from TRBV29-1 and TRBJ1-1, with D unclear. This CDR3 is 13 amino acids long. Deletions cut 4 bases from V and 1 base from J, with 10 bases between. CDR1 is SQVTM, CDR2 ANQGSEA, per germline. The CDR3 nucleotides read TGCAGCGTTGGGGATTGGGAGAACACTGAAGCTTTCTTT. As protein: CSVGDWENTEAFF. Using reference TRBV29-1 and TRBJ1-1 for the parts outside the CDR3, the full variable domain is SAVISQKPSRDICQRGTSLTIQCQVDSQVTMMFWYRQQPGQSLTLIATANQGSEATYESGFVIDKFPISRPNLTFSTLTVSNMSPEDSSIYLCSVGDWENTEAFFGQGTRLTVV.